Listed here are 19 T cell receptor beta chains from one sample, sequenced in a study of OX40 agonist ivuxolimab in advanced cancers. This table comes from immunoSEQ multiplex PCR, and its TCRdb copy is limited to in-frame clones, with some not included. This sample yields 41,000 or so clones, of which 60% to 80% are seen a single time; approximately 22% belongs to the top ten. Sample: CD4+ or CD8+ T cells sorted from blood, taken in a trial of the OX40 agonist ivuxolimab. These receptors came from an adult with an advanced solid tumor such as melanoma, head and neck, liver or kidney cancer.

This clone was observed a handful of times. CDR3 DNA: TGTGCCAGCAGCACACTACTTAATGTGGACGGGGAGCAGTACTTC. This codes for CASSTLLNVDGEQYF. The chain carries TRBV11-2 and TRBJ2-7; D uncertain. The CDR3 contains 15 residues. With 5 bases removed from V and 7 bases from J, the gap between germline ends came to 21 bases. Germline V lookup: CDR1 SGHAT, CDR2 FQNNGV.

The chain links TRBV9 to TRBJ2-1, with 9 bases that match TRBD1. Germline CDR1 is SGDLS and CDR2 is YYNGEE. This CDR3 spans 17 amino acids. V lost 1 base to trimming and J lost 4 bases; unmatched junction nucleotides: 9. The CDR3 coding sequence is TGTGCCAGCAGCGTACGTAGCCGGGACAGGGCTTACAATGAGCAGTTCTTC. This translates into CASSVRSRDRAYNEQFF. Based on the CDR3 plus reference TRBV9 and TRBJ2-1, the full variable domain is DSGVTQTPKHLITATGQRVTLRCSPRSGDLSVYWYQQSLDQGLQFLIQYYNGEERAKGNILERFSAQQFPDLHSELNLSSLELGDSALYFCASSVRSRDRAYNEQFFGPGTRLTVL.

The chain combines TRBV5-1 with TRBJ1-5; possible D gene TRBD1, 5 bases. Trimming took off 0 bases at V and 4 bases at J, with 11 bases between the two ends. The germline V gene encodes CDR1 SGHRS and CDR2 YFSETQ. The CDR3 contains 15 residues. This chain's CDR3 is CASSLEDGGNQPQHF. The DNA of the CDR3 is TGCGCCAGCAGCTTGGAGGACGGGGGAAATCAGCCCCAGCATTTT.

The rearrangement joins TRBV9 to TRBJ2-1; D not resolved. V gave up 1 base and J gave up 7 bases, with 6 bases separating them. The length of the CDR3 is 12 residues. Germline CDR1 and CDR2: SGDLS and YYNGEE. CDR3 bases: TGTGCCAGCAGCGTATTTGGGAATGAGCAGTTCTTC. Protein product: CASSVFGNEQFF.

This clone was counted between two and nine times. This chain joins TRBV10-3 and TRBJ2-7; TRBD2 matches at 10 bases. With V trimmed by 9 bases and J by 4 bases, 6 bases remained unmatched. Germline V gene sequence: CDR1 ENHRY, CDR2 SYGVKD. This CDR3 has 13 residues. The CDR3 region is CAIGLAEVYEQYF. Here the CDR3 DNA reads TGTGCCATTGGACTAGCGGAGGTTTACGAGCAGTACTTC.

V is TRBV9 and J is TRBJ2-1; 12 positions agree with TRBD2. Germline V gene sequence: CDR1 SGDLS, CDR2 YYNGEE. The CDR3 loop spans 19 amino acids. V dropped 7 bases and J dropped 2; count of bases not matched to a gene: 16. The CDR3 DNA follows: TGTGCCAGCGGTAGACGGACTAGCGGGGAGAAAGCGGCCTACAATGAGCAGTTCTTC. This gives the protein CASGRRTSGEKAAYNEQFF. The variable domain in full, completed from reference TRBV9 and TRBJ2-1, reads DSGVTQTPKHLITATGQRVTLRCSPRSGDLSVYWYQQSLDQGLQFLIQYYNGEERAKGNILERFSAQQFPDLHSELNLSSLELGDSALYFCASGRRTSGEKAAYNEQFFGPGTRLTVL.

The chain joins TRBV5-4 to TRBJ2-5; unclear D gene. The V and J ends lost 0 bases and 6 bases respectively, with 6 bases between them. The CDR3 is 12 amino acids. The germline CDR1 and CDR2 sequences are SGHNT and YYREEE (reference sequence). CDR3 in amino acids: CASSLDRKTQYF. In nucleotides, the CDR3 is TGTGCCAGCAGCTTGGACAGAAAGACCCAGTACTTC.

This clone was observed a few times. The rearrangement links TRBV9 to TRBJ1-4, with TRBD1 matching over 9 bases. This CDR3 has 16 amino acids. Germline values: CDR1 SGDLS, CDR2 YYNGEE. The trim removed 3 bases at V and 5 bases at J, leaving 8 bases unmatched. CDR3 DNA: TGTGCCAGCAGCGCAACCCAGACAGGGGGAAATGAAAAACTGTTTTTT. It is translated as CASSATQTGGNEKLFF.

The V gene is TRBV20-1, the J gene TRBJ1-1; no definite D call. V was clipped by 7 bases and J by 11 bases, with 17 bases between them. CDR1 is DFQATT and CDR2 is SNEGSKA in the germline V gene (reference sequence). This CDR3 is built from 11 residues. Here the CDR3 DNA reads TGCAGTGTTTATATCCCCGAGACGGCTTTCTTT. Translated: CSVYIPETAFF.

This chain uses TRBV27 with TRBJ1-2; D gene uncertain. This CDR3 is 13 amino acids long. V lost 6 bases and J 0 bases, leaving 8 bases between the germline ends. Germline V gene data show CDR1 as MNHEY and CDR2 as SMNVEV (reference sequence). The CDR3 bases are TGTGCCAGCAGAGGGCAGACTAACTATGGCTACACCTTC. Encoded protein: CASRGQTNYGYTF.

The chain has TRBV4-1 and TRBJ2-5; D not certain. Germline CDR1 is MGHRA and CDR2 is YSYEKL. This CDR3 has 14 amino acids. The V end lost 4 bases, the J end lost 3 bases, and 12 bases lay between the germline ends. The DNA for the CDR3 is TGCGCCAGCAGCCGAACTGGAATAGAAGAGACCCAGTACTTC. Residues: CASSRTGIEETQYF.

J is TRBJ1-5 and V is TRBV18; 7 nucleotides agree with TRBD1. The CDR3 runs 15 residues. Germline V gives CDR1 KGHSH, CDR2 LQKENI. J was trimmed by 0 bases and V by 6 bases; bases with no gene match: 5. Here the CDR3 DNA reads TGTGCCAGCTCTCCCGGGACAGCTAGCAATCAGCCCCAGCATTTT. Translated, it gives CASSPGTASNQPQHF.

The genes are TRBV2 and TRBJ2-3, with D perhaps matching TRBD1 (6 bases). CDR3 size: 14 residues. CDR1 SNHLY and CDR2 FYNNEI come from the germline V gene. The V and J ends lost 9 bases and 1 base respectively, with 14 bases between them. The CDR3 region is CASQVQGRTDTQYF. DNA of the CDR3: TGTGCCAGTCAGGTTCAGGGGCGCACAGATACGCAGTATTTT. Together with reference TRBV2 and TRBJ2-3, the CDR3 gives the full variable domain: EPEVTQTPSHQVTQMGQEVILRCVPISNHLYFYWYRQILGQKVEFLVSFYNNEISEKSEIFDDQFSVERPDGSNFTLKIRSTKLEDSAMYFCASQVQGRTDTQYFGPGTRLTVL.

The chain links TRBV7-6 to TRBJ2-7; perhaps TRBD2 as D (5 bases). The CDR3 extends over 15 amino acids. Trimming cost V 3 bases and J 0 bases, with 12 bases left between them. Germline V gene sequence: CDR1 SGHVS, CDR2 FNYEAQ. The CDR3 DNA is TGTGCCAGCAGCTTGACCTCGGGGAGCTCCTACGAGCAGTACTTC. Translated, it gives CASSLTSGSSYEQYF. Based on the CDR3 plus reference TRBV7-6 and TRBJ2-7, the full variable domain is GAGVSQSPRYKVTKRGQDVALRCDPISGHVSLYWYRQALGQGPEFLTYFNYEAQQDKSGLPNDRFSAERPEGSISTLTIQRTEQRDSAMYRCASSLTSGSSYEQYFGPGTRLTVT.

The J gene is TRBJ2-3, the V gene TRBV7-3; 8 nucleotides agree with TRBD2. CDR1 and CDR2 (germline): SGHTA, FQGTGA. J gave up 2 bases and V 7 bases, and 8 bases lay outside the gene matches. The CDR3 is 15 residues long. The DNA of the CDR3 is TGTGCCAGCACCCAGACTAGCGCGTCCACAGATACGCAGTATTTT. It translates to CASTQTSASTDTQYF.

The chain joins TRBV27 to TRBJ1-1, with D unclear. CDR1 MNHEY and CDR2 SMNVEV come from the germline V gene (reference sequence). The CDR3 consists of 14 residues. V was trimmed by 7 bases and J by 1 base, leaving 13 bases between them. The CDR3 nucleotides read TGTGCCAGCACCGAAGTGGCGGGGAACACTGAAGCTTTCTTT. This codes for CASTEVAGNTEAFF.

The sample holds one count of this clone. The chain has TRBV27 and TRBJ2-6; possibly TRBD1 for D (5 bases). Between the trimmed V and J ends, which lost 2 bases and 3 bases, there was a span of 17 bases. CDR3 length: 18 amino acids. The germline V gene has CDR1 MNHEY and CDR2 SMNVEV (reference sequence). The CDR3 nucleotides are TGTGCCAGCAGTTTAAACCCCCCCTCAGGGCTTGGGGCCAACGTCCTGACTTTC. Its protein is CASSLNPPSGLGANVLTF.

This chain uses TRBV27 with TRBJ2-1; 9 bases are shared with TRBD1. V trimming: 7 bases; J trimming: 4 bases; junction bases outside the gene matches: 17. This CDR3 is 18 amino acids long. Germline lookup yields CDR1 MNHEY and CDR2 SMNVEV (reference sequence). CDR3 sequence (DNA): TGTGCCAGCAAATCCCCTCTGAGGGACAGGGACCTATACAATGAGCAGTTCTTC. Amino acids: CASKSPLRDRDLYNEQFF.

V and J are TRBV11-2 and TRBJ2-2; 7 bases map to TRBD2. From germline, CDR1 is SGHAT and CDR2 FQNNGV. V was clipped by 1 base and J by 1 base; unmatched bases: 3. The CDR3 is 16 amino acids. The CDR3 bases are TGTGCCAGCAGCTTAGGCCTAGCGGAGAACACCGGGGAGCTGTTTTTT. Translating it yields CASSLGLAENTGELFF. Variable domain in full (rest from reference TRBV11-2 and TRBJ2-2): EAGVAQSPRYKIIEKRQSVAFWCNPISGHATLYWYQQILGQGPKLLIQFQNNGVVDDSQLPKDRFSAERLKGVDSTLKIQPAKLEDSAVYLCASSLGLAENTGELFFGEGSRLTVL.